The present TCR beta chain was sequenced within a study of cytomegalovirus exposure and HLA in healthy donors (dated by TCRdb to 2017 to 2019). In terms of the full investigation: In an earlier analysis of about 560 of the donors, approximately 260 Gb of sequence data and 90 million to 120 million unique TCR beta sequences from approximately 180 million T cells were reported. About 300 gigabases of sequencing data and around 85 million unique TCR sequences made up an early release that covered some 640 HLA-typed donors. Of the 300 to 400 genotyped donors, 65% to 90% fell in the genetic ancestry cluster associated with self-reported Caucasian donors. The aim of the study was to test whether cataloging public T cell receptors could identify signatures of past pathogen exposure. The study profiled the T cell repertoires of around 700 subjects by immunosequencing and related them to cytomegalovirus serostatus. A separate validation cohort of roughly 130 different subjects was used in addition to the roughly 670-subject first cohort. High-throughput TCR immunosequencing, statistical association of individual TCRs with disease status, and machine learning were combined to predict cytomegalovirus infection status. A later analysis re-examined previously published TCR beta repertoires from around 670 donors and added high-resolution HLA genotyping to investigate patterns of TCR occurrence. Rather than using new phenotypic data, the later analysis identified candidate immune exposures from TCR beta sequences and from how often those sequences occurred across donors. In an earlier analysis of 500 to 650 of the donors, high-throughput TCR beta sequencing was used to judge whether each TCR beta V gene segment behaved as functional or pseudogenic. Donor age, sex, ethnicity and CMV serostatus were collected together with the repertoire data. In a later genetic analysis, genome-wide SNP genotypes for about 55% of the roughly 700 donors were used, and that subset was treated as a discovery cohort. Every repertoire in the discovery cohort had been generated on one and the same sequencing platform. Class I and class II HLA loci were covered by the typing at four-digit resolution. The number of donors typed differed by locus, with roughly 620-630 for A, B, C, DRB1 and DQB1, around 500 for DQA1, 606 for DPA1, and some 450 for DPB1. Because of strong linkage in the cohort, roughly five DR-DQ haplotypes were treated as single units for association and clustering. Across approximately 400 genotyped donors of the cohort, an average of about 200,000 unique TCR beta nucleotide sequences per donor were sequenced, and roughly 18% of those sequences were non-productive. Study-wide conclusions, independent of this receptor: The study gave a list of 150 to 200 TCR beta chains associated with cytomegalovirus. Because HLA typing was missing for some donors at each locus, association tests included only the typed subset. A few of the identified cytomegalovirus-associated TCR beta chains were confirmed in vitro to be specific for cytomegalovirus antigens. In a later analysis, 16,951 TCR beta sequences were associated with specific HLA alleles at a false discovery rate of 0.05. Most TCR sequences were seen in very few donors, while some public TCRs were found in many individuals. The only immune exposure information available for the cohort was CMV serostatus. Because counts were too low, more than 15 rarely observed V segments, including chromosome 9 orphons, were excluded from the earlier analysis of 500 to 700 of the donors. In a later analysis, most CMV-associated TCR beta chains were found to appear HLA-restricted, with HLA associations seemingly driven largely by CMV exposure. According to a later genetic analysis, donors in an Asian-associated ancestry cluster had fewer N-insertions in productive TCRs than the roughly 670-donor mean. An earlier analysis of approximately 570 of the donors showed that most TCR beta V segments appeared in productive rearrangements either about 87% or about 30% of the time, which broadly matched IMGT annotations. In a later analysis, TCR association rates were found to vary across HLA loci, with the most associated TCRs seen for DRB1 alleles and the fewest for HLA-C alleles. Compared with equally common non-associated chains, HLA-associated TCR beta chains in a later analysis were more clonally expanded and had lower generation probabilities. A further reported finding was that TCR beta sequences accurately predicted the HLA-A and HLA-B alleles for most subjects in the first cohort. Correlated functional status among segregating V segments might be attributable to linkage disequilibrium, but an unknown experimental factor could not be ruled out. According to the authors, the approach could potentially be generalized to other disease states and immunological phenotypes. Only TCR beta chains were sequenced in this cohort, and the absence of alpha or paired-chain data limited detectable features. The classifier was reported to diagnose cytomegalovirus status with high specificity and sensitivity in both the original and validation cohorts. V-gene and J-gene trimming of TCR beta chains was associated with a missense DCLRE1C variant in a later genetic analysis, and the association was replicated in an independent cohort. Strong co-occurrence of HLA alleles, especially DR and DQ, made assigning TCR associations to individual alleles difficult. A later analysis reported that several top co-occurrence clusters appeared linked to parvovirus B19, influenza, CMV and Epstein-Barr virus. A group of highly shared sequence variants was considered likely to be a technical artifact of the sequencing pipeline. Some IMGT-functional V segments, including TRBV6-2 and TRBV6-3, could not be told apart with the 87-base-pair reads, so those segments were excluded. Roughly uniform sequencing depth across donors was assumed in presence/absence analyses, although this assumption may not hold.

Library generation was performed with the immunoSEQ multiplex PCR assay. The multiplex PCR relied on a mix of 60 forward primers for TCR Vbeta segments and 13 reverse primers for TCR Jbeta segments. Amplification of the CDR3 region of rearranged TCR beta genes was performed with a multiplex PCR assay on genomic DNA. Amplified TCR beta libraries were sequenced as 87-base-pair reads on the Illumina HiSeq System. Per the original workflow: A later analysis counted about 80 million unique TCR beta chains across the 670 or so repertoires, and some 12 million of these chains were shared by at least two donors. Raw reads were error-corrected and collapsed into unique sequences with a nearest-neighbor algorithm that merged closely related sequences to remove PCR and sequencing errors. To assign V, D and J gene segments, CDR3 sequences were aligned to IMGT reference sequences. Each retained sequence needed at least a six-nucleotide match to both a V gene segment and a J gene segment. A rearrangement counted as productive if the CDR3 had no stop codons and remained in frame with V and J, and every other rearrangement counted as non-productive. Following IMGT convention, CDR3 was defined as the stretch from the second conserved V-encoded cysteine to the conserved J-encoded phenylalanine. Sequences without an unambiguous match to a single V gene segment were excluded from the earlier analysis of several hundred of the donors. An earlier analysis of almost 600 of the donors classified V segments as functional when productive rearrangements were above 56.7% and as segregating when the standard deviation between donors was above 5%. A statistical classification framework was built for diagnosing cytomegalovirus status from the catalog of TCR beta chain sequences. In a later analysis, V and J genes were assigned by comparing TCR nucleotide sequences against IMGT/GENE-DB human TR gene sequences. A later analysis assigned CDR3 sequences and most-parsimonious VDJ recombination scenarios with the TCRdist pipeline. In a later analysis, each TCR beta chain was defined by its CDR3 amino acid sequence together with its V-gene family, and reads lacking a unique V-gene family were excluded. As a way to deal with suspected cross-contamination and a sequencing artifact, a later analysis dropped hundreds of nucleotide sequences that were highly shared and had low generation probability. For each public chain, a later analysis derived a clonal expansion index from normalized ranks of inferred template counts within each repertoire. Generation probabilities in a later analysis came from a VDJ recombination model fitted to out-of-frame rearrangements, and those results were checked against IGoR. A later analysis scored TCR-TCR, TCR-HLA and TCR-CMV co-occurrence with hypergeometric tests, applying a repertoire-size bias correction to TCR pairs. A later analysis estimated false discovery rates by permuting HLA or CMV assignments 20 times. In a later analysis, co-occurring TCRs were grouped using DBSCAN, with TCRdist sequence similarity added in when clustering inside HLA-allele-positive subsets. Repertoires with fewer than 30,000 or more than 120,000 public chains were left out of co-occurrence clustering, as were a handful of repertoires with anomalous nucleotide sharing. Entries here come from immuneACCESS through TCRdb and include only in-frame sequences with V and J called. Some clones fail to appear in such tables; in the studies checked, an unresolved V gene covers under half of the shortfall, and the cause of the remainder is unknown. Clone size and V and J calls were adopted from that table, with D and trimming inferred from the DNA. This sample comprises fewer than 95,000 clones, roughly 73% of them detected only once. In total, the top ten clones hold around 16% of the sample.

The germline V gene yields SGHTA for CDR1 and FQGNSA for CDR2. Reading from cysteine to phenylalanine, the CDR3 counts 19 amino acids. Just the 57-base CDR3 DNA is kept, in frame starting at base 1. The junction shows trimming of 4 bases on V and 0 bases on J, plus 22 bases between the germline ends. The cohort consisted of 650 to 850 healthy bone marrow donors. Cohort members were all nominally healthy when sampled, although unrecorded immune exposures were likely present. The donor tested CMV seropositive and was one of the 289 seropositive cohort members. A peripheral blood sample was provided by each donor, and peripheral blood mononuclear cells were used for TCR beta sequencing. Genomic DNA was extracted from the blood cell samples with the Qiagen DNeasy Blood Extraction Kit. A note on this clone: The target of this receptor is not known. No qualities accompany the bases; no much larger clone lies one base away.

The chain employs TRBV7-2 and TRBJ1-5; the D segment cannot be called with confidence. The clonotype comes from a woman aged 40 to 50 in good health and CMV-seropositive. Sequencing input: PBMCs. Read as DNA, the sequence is TGTGCCAGCAGCTCCGCCACTGGAGGAGTGGCGTTTAGCAATCAGCCCCAGCATTTT. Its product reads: CASSSATGGVAFSNQPQHF.